Each of the 13 T cell receptor beta chains below was sequenced from the same sample in a study of blood T cell repertoires in COVID-19. Sequenced by immunoSEQ multiplex PCR; TCRdb stores in-frame clones only, minus some. The table shows 160,000 or so clones, with roughly nine tenths occurring only once. The sequenced sample was peripheral blood. The receptors stem from a man in his 60s with active or convalescent COVID-19.

For the CDR3, the DNA is TGTGCCAGTAGTGCACAGGGGTCCGGCGGGGAGCTGTTTTTT. Translating gives CASSAQGSGGELFF. The J gene is TRBJ2-2, the V gene TRBV19; TRBD1 agrees at 7 bases. This CDR3 contains 14 residues. J was trimmed by 7 bases and V by 5 bases; bases with no gene match: 7. Germline CDR1 and CDR2: LNHDA and SQIVND (reference sequence).

Notes on this clone: The junction and the germline gene differ at one end; a read error may be behind it. The chain couples TRBV5-1 to TRBJ2-5; a weak D match, TRBD1 (6 bases). CDR1 and CDR2 (germline): SGHRS, YFSETQ. The CDR3 contains 12 residues. CDR3 DNA: TGCGCCAGCAGCTTAGAGAACAGGGTATATGACTTC. Protein: CASSLENRVYDF.

Written as DNA, the CDR3 is TGTGCCAGTACCCCCGACAGGGGTCTCACTTCACCCCTCCACTTT. Translated: CASTPDRGLTSPLHF. This chain links TRBV19 with TRBJ1-6; TRBD1 matches 8 bases. Germline trimming cut 7 bases from V and 9 bases from J; bases unmatched to any gene: 11. From germline, CDR1 is LNHDA and CDR2 SQIVND (reference sequence). The CDR3 runs 15 residues. Full variable domain (rest looked up from reference TRBV19 and TRBJ1-6): DGGITQSPKYLFRKEGQNVTLSCEQNLNHDAMYWYRQDPGQGLRLIYYSQIVNDFQKGDIAEGYSVSREKKESFPLTVTSAQKNPTAFYLCASTPDRGLTSPLHFGNGTRLTVT.

The chain employs TRBV12-5 and TRBJ2-7; a weak D match, TRBD2 (6 bases). Germline V gene sequence: CDR1 LGHNT, CDR2 FRNRAP. V lost 6 bases and J 3 bases, leaving 12 bases between the germline ends. CDR3 size: 13 residues. The CDR3 nucleotides are TGTGCTAGTGGAAACACCGGGGGCTACGAGCAGTACTTC. It translates to CASGNTGGYEQYF.

The V call is TRBV9, the J call TRBJ1-2, with D unclear. Germline values: CDR1 SGDLS, CDR2 YYNGEE. Trimming pared 7 bases from V and 0 bases from J, leaving 13 bases between. The length of the CDR3 is 14 residues. The CDR3: CASGRQVANYGYTF. CDR3 DNA: TGTGCCAGCGGGAGACAAGTAGCTAACTATGGCTACACCTTC.

This chain's CDR3 is CDSPQETQYF. The CDR3 DNA sequence: TGTGATAGCCCACAAGAGACCCAGTACTTC. The chain is built from TRBV3-1 (or the pseudogene TRBV3-2) and TRBJ2-5; the D is unclear. The CDR3 has 10 amino acids. Per the germline V gene, CDR1 is LGHDT and CDR2 is YNNKEL (reference sequence).

The chain recombines TRBV2 with TRBJ2-7, with unresolved D. The CDR3 runs 12 residues. The V end was cut by 6 bases, the J end by 1 base, with 7 bases between. CDR1 is SNHLY, CDR2 FYNNEI, per germline. For the CDR3, the DNA is TGTGCCAGCAGGTGGGCATCCTACGAGCAGTACTTC. Translating gives CASRWASYEQYF.

The count of this clone is one. The chain uses TRBV11-3 and TRBJ2-1; TRBD1 matches at 8 bases. The CDR3 runs to 15 residues. With V trimmed by 5 bases and J by 6 bases, 9 bases remained unmatched. Germline loops: CDR1 SGHNT, CDR2 YENEEA. CDR3 in amino acids: CASSIGQGHVNEQFF. The CDR3 region has the DNA TGTGCCAGCAGCATAGGACAGGGACATGTCAATGAGCAGTTCTTC.

The chain carries TRBV19 and TRBJ1-5, with D maybe TRBD1 (6 bases). V gave up 6 bases and J gave up 3 bases, with 18 bases separating them. Germline loops: CDR1 LNHDA, CDR2 SQIVND (reference sequence). This CDR3 region has 16 residues. CDR3 nucleotide sequence: TGTGCCAGTAGCAGTAACAGGGTTTGGCTCAATCAGCCCCAGCATTTT. Protein: CASSSNRVWLNQPQHF.

The chain employs TRBV12-3 or TRBV12-4 and TRBJ1-2; 8 nucleotides agree with TRBD1. V lost 3 bases, J lost 7 bases, and 4 bases stayed unmatched. This CDR3 spans 13 amino acids. CDR3 region: CASSFRTGLGYTF. The CDR3 DNA sequence: TGTGCCAGCAGTTTCAGGACAGGGCTTGGCTACACCTTC.

J is TRBJ2-1 and V is TRBV29-1, with 9 bases identical to TRBD2. V lost 6 bases and J lost 8; bases outside the gene matches: 14. The CDR3 loop spans 15 amino acids. The germline CDR1 and CDR2 sequences are SQVTM and ANQGSEA. CDR3 coding DNA: TGCAGCGTCCCGGTCTTAGGACTAGCGCCCCATGAGCAGTTCTTC. This sequence encodes CSVPVLGLAPHEQFF.

The chain couples TRBV29-1 to TRBJ1-1; D is possibly TRBD1 (6 bases). This CDR3 is 12 amino acids long. CDR1 is SQVTM, CDR2 ANQGSEA, per germline. Trimming pared 7 bases from V and 0 bases from J, leaving 9 bases between. CDR3 DNA sequence: TGCAGCGCCGGACAGTTGAACACTGAAGCTTTCTTT. As protein: CSAGQLNTEAFF.

The chain couples TRBV10-3 to TRBJ2-7; TRBD2 aligns across 9 bases. The CDR3 length is 14 residues. Germline values: CDR1 ENHRY, CDR2 SYGVKD. Trimming cost V 4 bases and J 2 bases; bases outside gene matches: 3. The CDR3 sequence: CAISGGRETYEQYF. The CDR3 bases are TGTGCCATCAGTGGCGGGAGGGAAACCTACGAGCAGTACTTC.